This TCR beta chain was observed in a study of blood T cell repertoires in COVID-19. Study as a whole: Specimens from acute and convalescent COVID-19 originated in the United States, Italy and Spain. T cells, B-cell-depleted T cells, or PBMCs supplied cDNA or gDNA.

The CDR3 consists of 14 residues. The V and J ends lost 3 bases and 1 base respectively, with 8 bases between them. Germline lookup yields CDR1 KGHDR and CDR2 SFDVKD. Authors' analysis steps: Amplification with reference gene primers provided the estimates of nucleated cell counts. Assay: immunoSEQ multiplex PCR; the TCRdb copy retains only in-frame clones and omits some. From that table come the V and J calls and clone size; the DNA was used to work out D and trimming. The table has some 200,000 clones, about 88% seen once. This chain connects TRBV24-1 to TRBJ1-2; D not resolved. Sequencing was done on a sample of peripheral blood. This receptor was obtained from a woman aged 40 to 49 with acute or convalescent COVID-19. The CDR3 DNA is TGTGCCACCAGTGATGCGAGGATTAACTATGGCTACACCTTC. This translates into CATSDARINYGYTF.